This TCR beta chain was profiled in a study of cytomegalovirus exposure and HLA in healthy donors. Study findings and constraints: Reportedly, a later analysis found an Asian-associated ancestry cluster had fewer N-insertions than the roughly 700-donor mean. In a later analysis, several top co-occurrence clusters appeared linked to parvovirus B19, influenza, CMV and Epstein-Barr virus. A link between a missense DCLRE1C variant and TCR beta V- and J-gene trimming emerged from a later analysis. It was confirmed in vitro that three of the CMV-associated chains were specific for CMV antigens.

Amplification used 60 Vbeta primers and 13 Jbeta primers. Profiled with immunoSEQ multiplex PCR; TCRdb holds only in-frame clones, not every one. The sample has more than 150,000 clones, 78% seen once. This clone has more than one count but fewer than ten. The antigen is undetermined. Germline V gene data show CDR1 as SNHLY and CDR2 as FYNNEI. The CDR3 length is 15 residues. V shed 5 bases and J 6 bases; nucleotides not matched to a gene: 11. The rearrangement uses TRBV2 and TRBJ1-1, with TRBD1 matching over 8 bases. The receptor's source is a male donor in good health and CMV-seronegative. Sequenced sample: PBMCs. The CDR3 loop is CASSSGQVLPSEAFF. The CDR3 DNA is TGTGCCAGCAGTTCGGGACAGGTCCTCCCCTCTGAAGCTTTCTTT.